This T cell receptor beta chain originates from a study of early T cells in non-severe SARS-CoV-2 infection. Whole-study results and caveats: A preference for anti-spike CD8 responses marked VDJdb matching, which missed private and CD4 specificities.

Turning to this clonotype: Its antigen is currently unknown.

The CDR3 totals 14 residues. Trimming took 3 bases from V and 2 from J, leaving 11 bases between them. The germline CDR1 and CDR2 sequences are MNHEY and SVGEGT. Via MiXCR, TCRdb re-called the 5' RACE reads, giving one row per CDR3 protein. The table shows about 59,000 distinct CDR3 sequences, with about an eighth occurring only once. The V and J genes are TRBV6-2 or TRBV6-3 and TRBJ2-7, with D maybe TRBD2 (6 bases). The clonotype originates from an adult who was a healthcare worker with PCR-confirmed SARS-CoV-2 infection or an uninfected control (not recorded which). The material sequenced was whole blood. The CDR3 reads CASSYRLATYEQYF. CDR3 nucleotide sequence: TGTGCCAGCAGTTATAGGCTAGCGACCTACGAGCAGTACTTC.